Listed here are 4 T cell receptor beta chains from one sample, sequenced in a study of post-analysis software for immune sequencing data (dated by TCRdb to the mid-2010s). The library was generated by PCR. Sequenced using an Illumina HiSeq 2500. Unique molecular identifiers were incorporated into TCR beta cDNA libraries to reduce PCR and sequencing biases. The public reads were run again by TCRdb, first through fastp at Q25 and then through MiXCR, and only productive beta chains were kept. Each entry merges the rows of one CDR3 protein and shows their most common DNA and genes. This sample lists over 700,000 distinct CDR3 sequences; roughly 29% were detected once. Roughly 0.53% of the sample is held by the ten biggest clonotypes. Overall results and qualifications from the work: Roughly 5 TRBV segments, including TRBV5-6, TRBV5-1 and TRBV20-1, were significantly more frequent in patients than controls.

Antigens of these TCRs are unknown. Sequencing used blood. The receptors come from a girl aged 5-17 years with multiple sclerosis.

The sample holds a few counts of this clonotype. The CDR3 DNA sequence: TGCGCCAGCAGCTTAACGGGGGCGGACACCGGGGAGCTGTTTTTT. This sequence encodes CASSLTGADTGELFF. J is TRBJ2-2 and V is TRBV5-1, with D perhaps being TRBD1 or TRBD2 (6 bases each). The CDR3 loop spans 15 amino acids. V was cut by 2 bases and J by 3 bases, with 11 bases left in between. Germline CDR1 is SGHRS and CDR2 is YFSETQ.

CDR3 coding DNA: TGTGCCAGCAGCCAAAAACGGACAGGCCGCATGAACACTGAAGCTTTCTTT. As protein: CASSQKRTGRMNTEAFF. The chain joins TRBV13 to TRBJ1-1; TRBD1 matches 7 bases. This CDR3 region has 17 residues. The ends lost 5 bases at V and 0 bases at J; junction bases unmatched: 12. The V gene's germline CDR1 is PRHDT and CDR2 FYEKMQ (reference sequence).

This sequence joins TRBV9 and TRBJ1-6; tentatively, D is TRBD1 (6 bases). Looked up from germline, CDR1 is SGDLS and CDR2 is YYNGEE. V dropped 2 bases and J dropped 10 bases, with 19 bases sitting between them. The CDR3 has 16 residues. For the CDR3, the DNA is TGTGCCAGCAGCGTTTTTGTATCTAGGGGGGCCTCACCCCTCCACTTT. It yields the protein CASSVFVSRGASPLHF.

The genes are TRBV4-1 and TRBJ2-1; 10 positions agree with TRBD1. CDR3 length: 17 residues. Looked up from germline, CDR1 is MGHRA and CDR2 is YSYEKL. V lost 1 base, J lost 2 bases, and 5 bases stayed unmatched. The CDR3 protein is CASSQVTGQGTYNEQFF. CDR3 sequence (DNA): TGCGCCAGCAGCCAAGTTACGGGACAGGGGACCTACAATGAGCAGTTCTTC.